This TCR beta chain came from a study of blood T cell repertoires in COVID-19. Participant reports of clinical history set cohort assignment. How the authors handled the data: Estimation of nucleated cell counts relied on the amplification of reference gene primers. Assay: immunoSEQ multiplex PCR; the TCRdb copy retains only in-frame clones and omits some. The DNA gave D and trimming, while V, J and clone size come from that table. The data hold around 300,000 clones, with around 90% observed a single time. This TCR came from a woman in her twenties or thirties who had recovered from COVID-19. Sequencing used PBMCs or T cells enriched from blood (not recorded which).

CDR3 in amino acids: CASTKAGGIPYNEQFF. The CDR3 nucleotides read TGTGCCAGTACCAAAGCGGGAGGGATCCCCTACAATGAGCAGTTCTTC. The genes are TRBV19 and TRBJ2-1, with TRBD2 matching over 10 bases. The germline V gene encodes CDR1 LNHDA and CDR2 SQIVND (reference sequence). The ends lost 7 bases at V and 2 bases at J; junction bases unmatched: 8. This CDR3 comprises 16 residues.